The rows below give T cell receptor beta chains drawn from one sample of a study of blood T cell repertoires in COVID-19. This table comes from immunoSEQ multiplex PCR, and its TCRdb copy is limited to in-frame clones, with some not included. In the table there are tens of thousands of clones, 85% of which are singletons. Sequencing used peripheral blood. The receptors were sampled from a human donor in a cohort sampled during active COVID-19. Each CDR3 is given with its conserved first and last residue. Each record gives: D gene, J gene, V gene, clone size, CDR3 DNA, CDR3 protein. The D gene is left open where the match is weak. Not every row has a clone size; where given, it reads once, few, many or a size class.

d_gene: TRBD1; j_gene: TRBJ1-2; v_gene: TRBV2; abundance: NA; CDR3nt: TGTGCCAGCAGTCTACAGGGGGCTAACTATGGCTACACCTTC; CDR3aa: CASSLQGANYGYTF
d_gene: TRBD1; j_gene: TRBJ1-6; v_gene: TRBV11-2; abundance: once; CDR3nt: TGTGCCAGCAGGCGGACAGGCACTAGCTCCTATAATTCACCCCTCCACTTT; CDR3aa: CASRRTGTSSYNSPLHF
d_gene: TRBD1; j_gene: TRBJ2-3; v_gene: TRBV6-5; abundance: NA; CDR3nt: TGTGCCAGCAGTTACTCTGGGACAGGGTTCACAGATACGCAGTATTTT; CDR3aa: CASSYSGTGFTDTQYF
d_gene: NA; j_gene: TRBJ2-2; v_gene: TRBV18; abundance: few; CDR3nt: TGTGCCAGCTCACCGGGAGGAACCGGGGAGCTGTTTTTT; CDR3aa: CASSPGGTGELFF
d_gene: TRBD1; j_gene: TRBJ2-7; v_gene: TRBV9; abundance: few; CDR3nt: TGTGCCAGCTCAGCCGGGACAGGTACCTACGAGCAGTACTTC; CDR3aa: CASSAGTGTYEQYF
d_gene: TRBD2; j_gene: TRBJ2-7; v_gene: TRBV5-5; abundance: NA; CDR3nt: TGTGCCCCGGGGGGAGTGGGGATCGGCTACGAGCAGTACTTC; CDR3aa: CAPGGVGIGYEQYF
d_gene: TRBD2; j_gene: TRBJ2-4; v_gene: TRBV30; abundance: NA; CDR3nt: TGTGCCTGGAGTGTACGGGGGGGGCTTAGCATTCAGTACTTC; CDR3aa: CAWSVRGGLSIQYF
d_gene: TRBD2; j_gene: TRBJ2-2; v_gene: TRBV5-5; abundance: NA; CDR3nt: TGTGCCAGCAGCTGGACTAGCGGGGGGGCCGGGGAGCTGTTTTTT; CDR3aa: CASSWTSGGAGELFF
d_gene: NA; j_gene: TRBJ1-6; v_gene: TRBV4-1; abundance: NA; CDR3nt: TGCGCCAGCAGCCAAGATCCCCTTAATTCACCCCTCCACTTT; CDR3aa: CASSQDPLNSPLHF
d_gene: NA; j_gene: TRBJ1-2; v_gene: TRBV19; abundance: NA; CDR3nt: TGTGCCAGTAGTTTCCAGGGTGGGCAGTTTAACTATGGCTACACCTTC; CDR3aa: CASSFQGGQFNYGYTF
d_gene: NA; j_gene: TRBJ2-7; v_gene: TRBV19; abundance: once; CDR3nt: TGTGCCAGTAGTAGAACAGGGAGGGCCTACGAGCAGTACTTC; CDR3aa: CASSRTGRAYEQYF
d_gene: NA; j_gene: TRBJ1-5; v_gene: TRBV19; abundance: NA; CDR3nt: TGTGCCAGTAGTTATCAGGCTTGGGATCAGCCCCAGCATTTT; CDR3aa: CASSYQAWDQPQHF
d_gene: NA; j_gene: TRBJ2-5; v_gene: TRBV6-4; abundance: NA; CDR3nt: TGTGCCAGCAGTTTAAATGCAGGTCAAGAGACCCAGTACTTC; CDR3aa: CASSLNAGQETQYF
d_gene: TRBD1; j_gene: TRBJ2-3; v_gene: TRBV6-5; abundance: NA; CDR3nt: TGTGCCAGCAGAAGGGACAGGGCTAATTGGGATACGCAGTATTTT; CDR3aa: CASRRDRANWDTQYF
d_gene: NA; j_gene: TRBJ2-5; v_gene: TRBV5-1; abundance: NA; CDR3nt: TGCGCCAGCAGCAGAGGTGCATTCGCCAGTCAAGAGACCCAGTACTTC; CDR3aa: CASSRGAFASQETQYF
d_gene: NA; j_gene: TRBJ1-2; v_gene: TRBV15; abundance: NA; CDR3nt: TGTGCCACCAGCTCTCGACAGTATGGCTACACCTTC; CDR3aa: CATSSRQYGYTF
d_gene: NA; j_gene: TRBJ1-1; v_gene: TRBV19; abundance: once; CDR3nt: TGTGCCAGTAGTTCCCGGGGGGGGACTGAAGCTTTCTTT; CDR3aa: CASSSRGGTEAFF
d_gene: NA; j_gene: TRBJ1-5; v_gene: TRBV19; abundance: NA; CDR3nt: TGTGCCAGCTCAAGTAGTAACGGGCAGCCCCAGCATTTT; CDR3aa: CASSSSNGQPQHF
d_gene: NA; j_gene: TRBJ1-5; v_gene: TRBV9; abundance: few; CDR3nt: TGTGCCAGCAGCGTAGAGGGGTCCCCCAATCAGCCCCAGCATTTT; CDR3aa: CASSVEGSPNQPQHF
d_gene: NA; j_gene: TRBJ2-6; v_gene: TRBV19; abundance: few; CDR3nt: TGTGCCAGTAGTACCCCCAGACAGTCTGGGGCCAACGTCCTGACTTTC; CDR3aa: CASSTPRQSGANVLTF
d_gene: NA; j_gene: TRBJ1-1; v_gene: TRBV6-6; abundance: once; CDR3nt: TGTGCCATCACGATGGGCAAGAACACTGAAGCTTTCTTT; CDR3aa: CAITMGKNTEAFF
d_gene: NA; j_gene: TRBJ1-2; v_gene: TRBV7-2; abundance: NA; CDR3nt: TGTGCCAGCAGCTTAGACGGACGGTCGGCGGGTGGCTACACCTTC; CDR3aa: CASSLDGRSAGGYTF
d_gene: TRBD2; j_gene: TRBJ2-7; v_gene: TRBV6-1; abundance: NA; CDR3nt: TGTGCCAGCAGTGAATTAGGCGGCGGGGGTATAGGCGAGCAGTACTTC; CDR3aa: CASSELGGGGIGEQYF
d_gene: NA; j_gene: TRBJ2-7; v_gene: TRBV5-4; abundance: NA; CDR3nt: TGTGCCAGCAGCGTGAGCGGGACAGGCAACGCCTACGAGCAGTACTTC; CDR3aa: CASSVSGTGNAYEQYF
d_gene: TRBD1; j_gene: TRBJ2-4; v_gene: TRBV10-2; abundance: NA; CDR3nt: TGCGCCAGCAGCTGGGGGGACAGGCGGTACATTCAGTACTTC; CDR3aa: CASSWGDRRYIQYF
d_gene: TRBD1; j_gene: TRBJ1-1; v_gene: TRBV18; abundance: NA; CDR3nt: TGTGCCAGCTCACGCACCGGGACAGGGGTTGAAGCTTTCTTT; CDR3aa: CASSRTGTGVEAFF
d_gene: NA; j_gene: TRBJ2-2; v_gene: TRBV9; abundance: NA; CDR3nt: TGTGCCAGCAGCGTTACTCAGGGGTCCACCGGGGAGCTGTTTTTT; CDR3aa: CASSVTQGSTGELFF
d_gene: NA; j_gene: TRBJ1-2; v_gene: TRBV7-8; abundance: NA; CDR3nt: TGTGCCAGCAGCCTGGACAGTTATGGCTACACCTTC; CDR3aa: CASSLDSYGYTF
d_gene: TRBD2; j_gene: TRBJ2-3; v_gene: TRBV25-1; abundance: NA; CDR3nt: TGTGCCAGCAGTGAACTAGCGGGTAGCACAGATACGCAGTATTTT; CDR3aa: CASSELAGSTDTQYF
d_gene: TRBD1; j_gene: TRBJ2-5; v_gene: TRBV7-9; abundance: once; CDR3nt: TGTGCCAGCAGCTTAATCGGGCAGGGGGACGAGACCCAGTACTTC; CDR3aa: CASSLIGQGDETQYF
d_gene: NA; j_gene: TRBJ2-5; v_gene: TRBV5-6; abundance: NA; CDR3nt: TGTGCCAGCAGCCCCAGATCCCAGTACTTC; CDR3aa: CASSPRSQYF
d_gene: NA; j_gene: TRBJ1-2; v_gene: TRBV7-9; abundance: few; CDR3nt: TGTGCCAGCAGCTTAGAGGTCACCTGGGCTTATGGCTACACCTTC; CDR3aa: CASSLEVTWAYGYTF